This T cell receptor beta chain stems from a study of blood T cells in healthy people across ages. Germline trimming cut 8 bases from V and 6 bases from J; bases unmatched to any gene: 8. This CDR3 is built from 14 residues. Germline-derived CDR1 and CDR2 are SGHTA and FQGNSA. A second roughly 6 to 11 cycle PCR used barcoded and J-beta primers. TCRdb re-called the 5' RACE reads through MiXCR, storing one row per CDR3 protein. The sample includes roughly 2 million distinct CDR3 sequences, around 50% of them seen just once. Donors ranged from about 6 to 90 years old and were healthy Caucasians in Russia. Every sample had a minimum of 6.5 million PBMCs isolated.

The sample taken for sequencing was blood. This chain connects TRBV7-2 to TRBJ2-1, with 9 bases identical to TRBD1. The clonotype comes from a middle-aged woman in good health. CDR3 sequence (DNA): TGTGCCAGCGTGTGGACAGGGGTTCTCAATGAGCAGTTCTTC. It is translated as CASVWTGVLNEQFF.